The T cell receptor (beta chain) described here comes from a study of T cell responses to AZD1222 COVID-19 vaccine. General observations from the study: Donors in the cohort were predominantly white British and more often female, and clonal diversity was possibly underestimated. Baseline testing showed seropositivity in only a handful of AZD1222 recipients. CD4 TCRs associated with vaccination spanned spike, dominating at 160-218 and 743-854.

Germline V gene sequence: CDR1 LNHDA, CDR2 SQIVND (reference sequence). This CDR3 has 14 residues. V was clipped by 4 bases and J by 1 base; unmatched bases: 3. Some clones are missing from TCRdb's copy, which holds only in-frame ones; the method was immunoSEQ multiplex PCR. The data hold about 93,000 clones, with roughly 91% observed a single time. A word on this clone: Its antigen remains unidentified.

The sample consisted of peripheral blood, taken on day 0 of MenACWY control vaccination. The source of this sequence is an adult in good health. The chain links TRBV19 to TRBJ1-1, with 7 bases matching TRBD1. This CDR3 is CASSSRDRNTEAFF. CDR3 in DNA: TGTGCCAGTAGTAGCCGGGACAGGAACACTGAAGCTTTCTTT.